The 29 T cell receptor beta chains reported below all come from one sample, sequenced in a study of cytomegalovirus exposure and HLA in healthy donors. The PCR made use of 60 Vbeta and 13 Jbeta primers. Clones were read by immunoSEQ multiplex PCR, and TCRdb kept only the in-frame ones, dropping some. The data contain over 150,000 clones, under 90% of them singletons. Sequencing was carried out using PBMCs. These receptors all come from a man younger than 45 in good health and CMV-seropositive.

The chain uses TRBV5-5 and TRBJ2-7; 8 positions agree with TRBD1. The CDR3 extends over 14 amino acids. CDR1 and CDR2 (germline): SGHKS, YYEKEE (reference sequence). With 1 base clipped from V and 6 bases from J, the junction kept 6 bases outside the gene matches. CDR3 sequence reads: CASSLTQGAAEQYF. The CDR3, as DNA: TGTGCCAGCAGCTTGACCCAGGGGGCGGCCGAGCAGTACTTC.

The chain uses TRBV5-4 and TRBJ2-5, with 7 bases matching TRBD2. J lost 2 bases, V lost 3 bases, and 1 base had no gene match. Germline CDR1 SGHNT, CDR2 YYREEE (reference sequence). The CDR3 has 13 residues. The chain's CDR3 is CASSSGGQETQYF. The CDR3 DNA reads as TGTGCCAGCAGCTCCGGGGGGCAAGAGACCCAGTACTTC.

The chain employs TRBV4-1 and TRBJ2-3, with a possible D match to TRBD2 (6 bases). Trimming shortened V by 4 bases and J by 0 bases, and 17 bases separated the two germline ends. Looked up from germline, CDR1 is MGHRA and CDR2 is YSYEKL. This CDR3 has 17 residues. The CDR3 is CASSPFYAGPSTDTQYF. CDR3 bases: TGCGCCAGCAGCCCTTTCTACGCGGGGCCTAGCACAGATACGCAGTATTTT.

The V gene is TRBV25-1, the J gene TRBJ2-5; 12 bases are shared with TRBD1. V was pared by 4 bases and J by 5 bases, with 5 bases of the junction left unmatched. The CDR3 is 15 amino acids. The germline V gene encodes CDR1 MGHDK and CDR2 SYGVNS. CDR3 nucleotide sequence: TGTGCCAGCAGTGTTGGGACAGGGGGCAAGGAGACCCAGTACTTC. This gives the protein CASSVGTGGKETQYF.

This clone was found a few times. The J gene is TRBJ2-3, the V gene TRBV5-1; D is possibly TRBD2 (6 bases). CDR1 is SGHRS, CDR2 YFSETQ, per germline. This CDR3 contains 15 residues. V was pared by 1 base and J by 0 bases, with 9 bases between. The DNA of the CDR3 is TGCGCCAGCAGCTTGAAGGGGACTAGCACAGATACGCAGTATTTT. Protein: CASSLKGTSTDTQYF.

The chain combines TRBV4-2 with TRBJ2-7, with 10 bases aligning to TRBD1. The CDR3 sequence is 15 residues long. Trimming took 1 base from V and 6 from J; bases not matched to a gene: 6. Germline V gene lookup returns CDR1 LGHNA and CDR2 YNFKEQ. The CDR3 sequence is CASSQVLGQGFEQYF. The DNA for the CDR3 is TGTGCCAGCAGCCAAGTCTTGGGACAGGGGTTCGAGCAGTACTTC.

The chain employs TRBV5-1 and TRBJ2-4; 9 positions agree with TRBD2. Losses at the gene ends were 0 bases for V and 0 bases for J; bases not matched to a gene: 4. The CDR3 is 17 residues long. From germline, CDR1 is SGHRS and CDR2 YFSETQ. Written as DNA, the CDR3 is TGCGCCAGCAGCTTGGATCTAGCGGGGCTAGCCAAAAACATTCAGTACTTC. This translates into CASSLDLAGLAKNIQYF. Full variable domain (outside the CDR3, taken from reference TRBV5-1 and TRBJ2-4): KAGVTQTPRYLIKTRGQQVTLSCSPISGHRSVSWYQQTPGQGLQFLFEYFSETQRNKGNFPGRFSGRQFSNSRSEMNVSTLELGDSALYLCASSLDLAGLAKNIQYFGAGTRLSVL.

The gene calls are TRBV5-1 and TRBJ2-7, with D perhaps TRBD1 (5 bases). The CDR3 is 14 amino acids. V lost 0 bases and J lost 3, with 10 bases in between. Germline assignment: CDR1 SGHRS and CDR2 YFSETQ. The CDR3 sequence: CASSLGQGYYEQYF. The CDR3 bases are TGCGCCAGCAGCTTGGGCCAGGGCTACTACGAGCAGTACTTC.

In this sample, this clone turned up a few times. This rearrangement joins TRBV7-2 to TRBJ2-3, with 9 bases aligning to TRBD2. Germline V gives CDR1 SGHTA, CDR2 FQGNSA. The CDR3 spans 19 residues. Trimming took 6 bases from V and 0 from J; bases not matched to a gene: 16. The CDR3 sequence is CASSVERGAVGPSTDTQYF. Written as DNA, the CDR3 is TGTGCCAGCAGTGTTGAGCGGGGGGCCGTGGGACCAAGCACAGATACGCAGTATTTT.

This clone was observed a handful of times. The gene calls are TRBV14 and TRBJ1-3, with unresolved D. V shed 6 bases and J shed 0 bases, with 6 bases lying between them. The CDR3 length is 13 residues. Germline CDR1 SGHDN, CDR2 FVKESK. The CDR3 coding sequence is TGTGCCAGCAGTCGGTCCTCTGGAAACACCATATATTTT. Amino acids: CASSRSSGNTIYF. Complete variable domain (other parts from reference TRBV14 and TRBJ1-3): EAGVTQFPSHSVIEKGQTVTLRCDPISGHDNLYWYRRVMGKEIKFLLHFVKESKQDESGMPNNRFLAERTGGTYSTLKVQPAELEDSGVYFCASSRSSGNTIYFGEGSWLTVV.

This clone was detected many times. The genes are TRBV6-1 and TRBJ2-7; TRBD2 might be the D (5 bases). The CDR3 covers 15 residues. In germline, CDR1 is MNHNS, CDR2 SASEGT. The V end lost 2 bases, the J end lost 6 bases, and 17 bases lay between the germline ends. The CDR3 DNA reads TGTGCCAGCAGTGAAACCTCCGGGGAATCGGGCGAGCAGTACTTC. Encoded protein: CASSETSGESGEQYF.

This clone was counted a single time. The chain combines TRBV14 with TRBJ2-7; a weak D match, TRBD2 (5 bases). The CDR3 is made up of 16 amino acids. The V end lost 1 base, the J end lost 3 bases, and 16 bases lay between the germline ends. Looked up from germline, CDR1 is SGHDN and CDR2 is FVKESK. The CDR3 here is CASSQGDLWTFYEQYF. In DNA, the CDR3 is TGTGCCAGCAGCCAAGGAGACCTTTGGACTTTCTACGAGCAGTACTTC.

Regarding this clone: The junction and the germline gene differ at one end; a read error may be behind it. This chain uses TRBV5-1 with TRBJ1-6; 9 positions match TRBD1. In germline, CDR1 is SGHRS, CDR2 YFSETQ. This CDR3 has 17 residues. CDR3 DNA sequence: TGCGCCAGCAGCTCCAGTTCGGGACAGGGAGATAATTCACCCTTCCACTTT. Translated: CASSSSSGQGDNSPFHF.

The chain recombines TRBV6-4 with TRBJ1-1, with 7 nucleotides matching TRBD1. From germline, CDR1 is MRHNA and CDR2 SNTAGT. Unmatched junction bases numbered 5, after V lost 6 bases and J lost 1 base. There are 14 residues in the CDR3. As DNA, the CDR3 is TGTGCCAGCAGCCCCGGGACAGAGAACACTGAAGCTTTCTTT. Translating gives CASSPGTENTEAFF.

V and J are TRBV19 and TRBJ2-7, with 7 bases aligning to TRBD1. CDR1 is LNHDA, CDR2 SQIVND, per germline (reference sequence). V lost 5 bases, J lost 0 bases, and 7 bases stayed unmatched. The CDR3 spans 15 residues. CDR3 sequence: CASSPHRGSSYEQYF. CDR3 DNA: TGTGCCAGTAGTCCTCACAGGGGAAGCTCCTACGAGCAGTACTTC. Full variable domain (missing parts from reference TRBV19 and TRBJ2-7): DGGITQSPKYLFRKEGQNVTLSCEQNLNHDAMYWYRQDPGQGLRLIYYSQIVNDFQKGDIAEGYSVSREKKESFPLTVTSAQKNPTAFYLCASSPHRGSSYEQYFGPGTRLTVT.

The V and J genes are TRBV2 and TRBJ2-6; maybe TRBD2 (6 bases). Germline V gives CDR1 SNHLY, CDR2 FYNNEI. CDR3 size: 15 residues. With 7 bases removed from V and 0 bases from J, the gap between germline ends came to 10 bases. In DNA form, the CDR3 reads TGTGCCAGCATTGGCGGGATCTCTGGGGCCAACGTCCTGACTTTC. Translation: CASIGGISGANVLTF. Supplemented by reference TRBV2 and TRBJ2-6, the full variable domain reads EPEVTQTPSHQVTQMGQEVILRCVPISNHLYFYWYRQILGQKVEFLVSFYNNEISEKSEIFDDQFSVERPDGSNFTLKIRSTKLEDSAMYFCASIGGISGANVLTFGAGSRLTVL.

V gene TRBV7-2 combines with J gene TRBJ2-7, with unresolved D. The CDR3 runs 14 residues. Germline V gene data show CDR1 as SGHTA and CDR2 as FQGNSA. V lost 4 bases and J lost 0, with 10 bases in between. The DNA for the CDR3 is TGTGCCAGCAGCTCTCAGCCTAGCTCCTACGAGCAGTACTTC. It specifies CASSSQPSSYEQYF. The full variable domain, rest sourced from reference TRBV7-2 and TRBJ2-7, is GAGVSQSPSNKVTEKGKDVELRCDPISGHTALYWYRQSLGQGLEFLIYFQGNSAPDKSGLPSDRFSAERTGGSVSTLTIQRTQQEDSAVYLCASSSQPSSYEQYFGPGTRLTVT.

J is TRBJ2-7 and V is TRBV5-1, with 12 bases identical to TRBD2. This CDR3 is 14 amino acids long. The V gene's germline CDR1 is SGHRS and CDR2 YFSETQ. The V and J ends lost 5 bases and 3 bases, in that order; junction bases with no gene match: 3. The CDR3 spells CASRLAGGNYEQYF. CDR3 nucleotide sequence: TGCGCCAGCAGACTAGCGGGAGGTAACTACGAGCAGTACTTC.

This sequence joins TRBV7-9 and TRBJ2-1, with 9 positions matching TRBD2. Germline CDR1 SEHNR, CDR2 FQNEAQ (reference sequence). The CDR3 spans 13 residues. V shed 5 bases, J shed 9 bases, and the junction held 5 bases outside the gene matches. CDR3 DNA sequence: TGTGCCAGCAGCCTAAGACTAGCGGTTGAGCAGTTCTTC. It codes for CASSLRLAVEQFF.

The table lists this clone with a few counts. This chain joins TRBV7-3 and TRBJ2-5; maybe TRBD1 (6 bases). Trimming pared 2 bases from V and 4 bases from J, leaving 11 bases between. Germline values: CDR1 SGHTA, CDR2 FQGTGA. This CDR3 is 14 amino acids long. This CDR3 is CASSLGGPRETQYF. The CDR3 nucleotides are TGTGCCAGCAGCTTAGGGGGCCCAAGAGAGACCCAGTACTTC.

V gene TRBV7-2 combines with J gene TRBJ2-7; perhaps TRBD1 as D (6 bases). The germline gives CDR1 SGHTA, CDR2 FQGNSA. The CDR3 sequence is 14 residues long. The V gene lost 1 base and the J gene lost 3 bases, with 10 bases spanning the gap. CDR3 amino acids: CASSLGGTSYEQYF. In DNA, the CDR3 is TGTGCCAGCAGCTTAGGGGGGACAAGCTACGAGCAGTACTTC.

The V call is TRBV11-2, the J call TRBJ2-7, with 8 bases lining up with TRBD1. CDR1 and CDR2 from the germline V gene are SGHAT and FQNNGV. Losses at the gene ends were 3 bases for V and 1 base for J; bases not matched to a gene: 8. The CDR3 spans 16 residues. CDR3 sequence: CASSLVDRGVSYEQYF. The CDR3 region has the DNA TGTGCCAGCAGCTTGGTCGACAGGGGAGTGTCCTACGAGCAGTACTTC.

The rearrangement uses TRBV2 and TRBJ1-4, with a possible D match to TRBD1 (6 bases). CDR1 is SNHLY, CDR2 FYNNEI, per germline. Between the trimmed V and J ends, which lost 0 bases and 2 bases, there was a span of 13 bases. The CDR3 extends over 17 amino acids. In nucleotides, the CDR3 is TGTGCCAGCAGTGAAGCGGGGGGGGGCCCGACTAATGAAAAACTGTTTTTT. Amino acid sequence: CASSEAGGGPTNEKLFF.

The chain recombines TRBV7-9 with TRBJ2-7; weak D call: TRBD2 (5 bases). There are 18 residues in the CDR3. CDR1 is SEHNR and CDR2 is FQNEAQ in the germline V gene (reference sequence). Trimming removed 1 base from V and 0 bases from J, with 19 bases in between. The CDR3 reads CASSLGYLAELGSYEQYF. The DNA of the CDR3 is TGTGCCAGCAGCTTAGGGTACCTGGCTGAACTAGGCTCCTACGAGCAGTACTTC.

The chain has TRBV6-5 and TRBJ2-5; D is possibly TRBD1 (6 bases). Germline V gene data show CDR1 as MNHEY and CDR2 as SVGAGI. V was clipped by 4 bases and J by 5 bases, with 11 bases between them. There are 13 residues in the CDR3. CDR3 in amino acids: CASSSGQSETQYF. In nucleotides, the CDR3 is TGTGCCAGCAGTTCAGGACAGTCGGAGACCCAGTACTTC.

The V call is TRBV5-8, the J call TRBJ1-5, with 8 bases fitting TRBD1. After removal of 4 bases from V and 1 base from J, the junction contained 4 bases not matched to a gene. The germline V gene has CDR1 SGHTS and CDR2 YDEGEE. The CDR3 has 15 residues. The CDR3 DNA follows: TGTGCCAGCAGCCTAGGACAGGGCAGCAATCAGCCCCAGCATTTT. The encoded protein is CASSLGQGSNQPQHF.

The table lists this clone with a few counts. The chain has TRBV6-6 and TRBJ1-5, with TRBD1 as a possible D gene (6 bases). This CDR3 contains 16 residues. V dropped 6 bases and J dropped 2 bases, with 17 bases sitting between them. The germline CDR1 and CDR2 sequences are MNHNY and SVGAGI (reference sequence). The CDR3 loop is CASSSPGALGNQPQHF. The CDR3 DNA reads TGTGCCAGCAGCTCCCCAGGGGCGCTTGGCAATCAGCCCCAGCATTTT.

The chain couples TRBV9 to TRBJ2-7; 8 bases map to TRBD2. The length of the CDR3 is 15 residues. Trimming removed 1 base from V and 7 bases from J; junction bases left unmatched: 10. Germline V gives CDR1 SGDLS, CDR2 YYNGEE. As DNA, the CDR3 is TGTGCCAGCAGCGTATCCGCGGGAGGTAGTGGTGAGCAGTACTTC. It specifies CASSVSAGGSGEQYF.

The CDR3: CACRGTGNTGELFF. The CDR3 region has the DNA TGCGCCTGCCGCGGGACAGGGAACACCGGGGAGCTGTTTTTT. The chain uses TRBV5-1 and TRBJ2-2; 8 bases are shared with TRBD1. Germline lookup yields CDR1 SGHRS and CDR2 YFSETQ. The length of the CDR3 is 14 residues. V was pared by 10 bases and J by 1 base, with 6 bases of the junction left unmatched. Variable domain in full (rest from reference TRBV5-1 and TRBJ2-2): KAGVTQTPRYLIKTRGQQVTLSCSPISGHRSVSWYQQTPGQGLQFLFEYFSETQRNKGNFPGRFSGRQFSNSRSEMNVSTLELGDSALYLCACRGTGNTGELFFGEGSRLTVL.